The next 14 T cell receptor beta chains were all read from a single sample in a study of blood T cells in healthy people across ages. Primed by a sample-barcoded 5' primer and a J-beta primer mix, a second PCR proceeded for 7 to 11 cycles. TCRdb reprocessed the 5' RACE reads with MiXCR, giving one entry per CDR3 protein. The table lists about 570,000 distinct CDR3 sequences, about 27% of them singletons, with over 3.5% in the top ten. These records were also assigned to another study, of T cells of mothers and their children.

The sequencing input was blood. Receptor source: a boy younger than 10 in good health.

This chain uses TRBV6-5 with TRBJ2-7; D might be TRBD1 (5 bases). CDR1 is MNHEY and CDR2 is SVGAGI in the germline V gene. The V gene lost 5 bases and the J gene lost 2 bases, with 13 bases spanning the gap. The CDR3 length is 14 residues. The CDR3 protein is CASSPNTGAYEQYF. In DNA, the CDR3 is TGTGCCAGCAGTCCTAATACAGGAGCCTACGAGCAGTACTTC.

This chain uses TRBV4-3 with TRBJ2-5; maybe TRBD2 (6 bases). This CDR3 spans 13 amino acids. Trimming left V 5 bases short and J 0 bases short, with 7 bases between. CDR1 LGHNA and CDR2 YSLEER come from the germline V gene. CDR3 sequence (DNA): TGCGCCAGCAGCTCTAGCGACCAAGAGACCCAGTACTTC. It is translated as CASSSSDQETQYF.

The V gene is TRBV28, the J gene TRBJ2-4; 8 bases map to TRBD1. With V trimmed by 4 bases and J by 1 base, 6 bases remained unmatched. From germline, CDR1 is MDHEN and CDR2 SYDVKM. This CDR3 spans 16 amino acids. CDR3 protein: CASSSRQGLAKNIQYF. DNA of the CDR3: TGTGCCAGCAGTTCGAGACAGGGGCTGGCCAAAAACATTCAGTACTTC.

This clonotype occurred a few times. DNA for the CDR3: TGTGCCGGACTTCGAGGGGGCCACGAGCAGTACTTC. Its translation: CAGLRGGHEQYF. This chain joins TRBV30 and TRBJ2-7; 7 bases align to TRBD1. CDR1 is GTSNPN, CDR2 SVGIG, per germline (reference sequence). J gave up 5 bases and V 8 bases, and 9 bases lay outside the gene matches. The length of the CDR3 is 12 residues.

The J gene is TRBJ2-5, the V gene TRBV5-1, with D perhaps matching TRBD2 (7 bases). CDR1 and CDR2 (germline): SGHRS, YFSETQ. The CDR3 covers 17 residues. Trimming took 0 bases from V and 1 from J, leaving 16 bases between them. The CDR3 is CASSLARGADLQETQYF. For the CDR3, the DNA is TGCGCCAGCAGCTTGGCCCGGGGGGCGGACCTCCAAGAGACCCAGTACTTC.

In this sample, this clonotype turned up a few times. J is TRBJ2-1 and V is TRBV19; possibly TRBD1 or TRBD2 for D (5 bases each). CDR1 LNHDA and CDR2 SQIVND come from the germline V gene (reference sequence). The CDR3 is 11 amino acids. The V end lost 7 bases, the J end lost 10 bases, and 11 bases lay between the germline ends. The CDR3 bases are TGTGCCAGTAATACCGGGACCGAGCAGTTCTTC. Protein sequence: CASNTGTEQFF.

The sample holds many counts of this clonotype. The chain has TRBV15 and TRBJ2-1; 8 bases map to TRBD2. The germline V gene has CDR1 LNHNV and CDR2 YYDKDF (reference sequence). Trimming at V came to 0 bases and at J to 3 bases, leaving 1 base not matched to a gene. CDR3 length: 15 residues. The CDR3 is CATSRESGGYNEQFF. The DNA of the CDR3 is TGTGCCACCAGCAGAGAGAGCGGGGGCTACAATGAGCAGTTCTTC.

V gene TRBV29-1 combines with J gene TRBJ1-2; 9 bases match TRBD1. CDR3 length: 12 residues. V dropped 3 bases and J dropped 8; count of bases not matched to a gene: 4. The V gene's germline CDR1 is SQVTM and CDR2 ANQGSEA. The DNA of the CDR3 is TGCAGCGTTGAGTCCGGACAGGGGGGCTACACCTTC. Its protein product is CSVESGQGGYTF.

The sample holds many counts of this clonotype. This chain links TRBV15 with TRBJ2-5; TRBD2 matches at 8 bases. This CDR3 comprises 14 residues. V shed 6 bases and J 4 bases; nucleotides not matched to a gene: 7. Germline lookup yields CDR1 LNHNV and CDR2 YYDKDF (reference sequence). The CDR3, as DNA: TGTGCCACCAGAGGTAGCGGGGATGGAGAGACCCAGTACTTC. This gives the protein CATRGSGDGETQYF.

The CDR3 DNA sequence: TGTGCCAGCATGGGGCGGGGCAGGGTCACAGATACGCAGTATTTT. It codes for CASMGRGRVTDTQYF. The chain recombines TRBV2 with TRBJ2-3, with TRBD2 as a possible D gene (6 bases). This CDR3 has 15 amino acids. Trimming took off 7 bases at V and 2 bases at J, with 16 bases between the two ends. Looked up from germline, CDR1 is SNHLY and CDR2 is FYNNEI.

Many counts were recorded for this clonotype. The chain has TRBV5-1 and TRBJ2-5, with 8 bases lining up with TRBD2. Germline-derived CDR1 and CDR2 are SGHRS and YFSETQ. J gave up 3 bases and V 4 bases, and 2 bases lay outside the gene matches. This CDR3 has 13 amino acids. The CDR3 region has the DNA TGCGCCAGCAGCCCACTAGCGGAAGAGACCCAGTACTTC. Translated, it gives CASSPLAEETQYF. The whole variable domain, remainder taken from reference TRBV5-1 and TRBJ2-5, is KAGVTQTPRYLIKTRGQQVTLSCSPISGHRSVSWYQQTPGQGLQFLFEYFSETQRNKGNFPGRFSGRQFSNSRSEMNVSTLELGDSALYLCASSPLAEETQYFGPGTRLLVL.

The chain combines TRBV27 with TRBJ1-1; D remains unclear. This CDR3 has 15 amino acids. The ends were cut back, 2 bases at V and 1 base at J, with 11 bases in the middle. Per the germline V gene, CDR1 is MNHEY and CDR2 is SMNVEV (reference sequence). The CDR3 sequence is CASSLGPQGNTEAFF. The CDR3 DNA reads TGTGCCAGCAGTTTAGGTCCCCAAGGGAACACTGAAGCTTTCTTT.

The table lists this clonotype with a few counts. The chain combines TRBV6-5 with TRBJ2-2; D gene ambiguous. Trimming removed 0 bases at V and 1 base at J, with 6 bases between. The CDR3 consists of 15 residues. From germline, CDR1 is MNHEY and CDR2 SVGAGI. The CDR3 loop reads CASSYSTVNTGELFF. The CDR3 DNA reads TGTGCCAGCAGTTACTCCACGGTGAACACCGGGGAGCTGTTTTTT.

The V gene is TRBV20-1, the J gene TRBJ1-2; D is uncertain. The CDR3 totals 12 residues. CDR1 and CDR2 from the germline V gene are DFQATT and SNEGSKA (reference sequence). Trimming pared 0 bases from V and 8 bases from J, leaving 10 bases between. This chain's CDR3 is CSARDPPWGYTF. Here the CDR3 DNA reads TGCAGTGCTAGAGATCCACCCTGGGGCTACACCTTC.